This T cell receptor beta chain originates from a study of cytomegalovirus exposure and HLA in healthy donors. The wider study: Approximately 85 million unique TCRs from HLA-typed donors made up an early data release.

This CDR3 is 15 amino acids long. CDR1 LNHDA and CDR2 SQIVND come from the germline V gene (reference sequence). The V end lost 4 bases, the J end lost 0 bases, and 12 bases lay between the germline ends. To note about this clone: Its antigen remains unidentified.

Study-level results: Most TCRs appeared rarely, but some public TCRs recurred in many donors.

Use of 60 Vbeta and 13 Jbeta primers characterized the PCR. Assay used: immunoSEQ multiplex PCR; TCRdb lists only in-frame clones, some missing. This sample carries roughly 120,000 clones, 70% to 80% of them seen once, and the ten largest clones take about 1.6%. The sample was PBMCs. The gene calls are TRBV19 and TRBJ1-2, with TRBD1 as a possible D gene (5 bases). This sequence originates from a woman aged 18-29 years in good health and CMV-seronegative. The CDR3 sequence: CASSKTAVTNYGYTF. CDR3 coding DNA: TGTGCCAGTAGTAAGACAGCCGTTACTAACTATGGCTACACCTTC.